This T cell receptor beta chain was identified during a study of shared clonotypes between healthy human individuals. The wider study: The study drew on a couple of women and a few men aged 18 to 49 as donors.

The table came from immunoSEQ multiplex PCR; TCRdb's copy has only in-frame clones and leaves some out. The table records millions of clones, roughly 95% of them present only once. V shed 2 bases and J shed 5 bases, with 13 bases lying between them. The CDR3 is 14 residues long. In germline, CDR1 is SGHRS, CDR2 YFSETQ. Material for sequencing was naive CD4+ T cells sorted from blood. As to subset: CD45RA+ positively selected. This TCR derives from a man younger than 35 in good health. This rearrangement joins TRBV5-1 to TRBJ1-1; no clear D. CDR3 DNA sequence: TGCGCCAGCAGCTTTGAACTCCCCGGGACTGAAGCTTTCTTT. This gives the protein CASSFELPGTEAFF.